The T cell receptor (beta chain) under discussion was sequenced for a study of T-cell memory formation after mild COVID-19. Study-level information: Most TCR clusters belonged to a single donor. The study's findings and limits: A balance of CD4 and CD8 characterized clones contracting day 15 to 85, whereas later expanders leaned CD4+.

5'RACE with constant-segment primers built TCRalpha and TCRbeta cDNA libraries with UMIs. Each CDR3 protein is one row after TCRdb ran MiXCR on the 5' RACE reads. This sample has just under 350,000 distinct CDR3 sequences, with 10% to 15% found just once. Notes on this clonotype: Antigen: not known.

This CDR3 has 16 amino acids. V shed 0 bases and J shed 2 bases, with 12 bases lying between them. Germline V gene lookup returns CDR1 SGHDN and CDR2 FVKESK. This clonotype was sampled from a man between 18 and 35 years old who had mild COVID-19 (a few samples of this study predate the infection). Cell type and time point are not known. This chain joins TRBV14 and TRBJ2-3, with a possible D match to TRBD1 (5 bases). The sample consisted of PBMCs or a T cell subset sorted from them (not recorded which). The CDR3 region is CASSQEGRGFTDTQYF. The CDR3, as DNA: TGTGCCAGCAGCCAAGAGGGAAGGGGTTTCACAGATACGCAGTATTTT.